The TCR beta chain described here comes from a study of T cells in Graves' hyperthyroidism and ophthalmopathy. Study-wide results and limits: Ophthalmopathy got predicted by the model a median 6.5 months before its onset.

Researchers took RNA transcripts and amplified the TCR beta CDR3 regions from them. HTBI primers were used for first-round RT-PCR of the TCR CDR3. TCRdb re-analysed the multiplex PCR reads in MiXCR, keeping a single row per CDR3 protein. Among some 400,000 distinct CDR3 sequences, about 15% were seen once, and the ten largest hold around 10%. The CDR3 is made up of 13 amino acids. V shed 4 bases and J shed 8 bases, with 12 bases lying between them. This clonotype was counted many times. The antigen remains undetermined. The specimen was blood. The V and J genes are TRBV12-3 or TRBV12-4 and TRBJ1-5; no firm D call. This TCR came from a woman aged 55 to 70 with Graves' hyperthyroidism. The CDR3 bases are TGTGCCAGCAGTTCAGACGCTTGGGAGCCCCAGCATTTT. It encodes CASSSDAWEPQHF.